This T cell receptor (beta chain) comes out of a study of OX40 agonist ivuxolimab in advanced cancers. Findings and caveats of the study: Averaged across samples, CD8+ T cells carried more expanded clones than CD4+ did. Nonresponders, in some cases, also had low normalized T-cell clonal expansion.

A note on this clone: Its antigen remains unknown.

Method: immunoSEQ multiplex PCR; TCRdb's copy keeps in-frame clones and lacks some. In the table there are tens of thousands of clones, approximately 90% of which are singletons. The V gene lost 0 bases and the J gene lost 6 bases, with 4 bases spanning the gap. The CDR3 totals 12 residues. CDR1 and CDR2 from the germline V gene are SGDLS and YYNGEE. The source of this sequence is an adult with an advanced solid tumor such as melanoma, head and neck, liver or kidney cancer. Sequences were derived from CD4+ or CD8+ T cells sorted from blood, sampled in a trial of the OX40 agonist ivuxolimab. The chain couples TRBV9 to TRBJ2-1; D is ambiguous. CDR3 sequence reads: CASSVAGNEQFF. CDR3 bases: TGTGCCAGCAGCGTAGCAGGCAATGAGCAGTTCTTC.